The next 21 T cell receptor beta chains were all read from a single sample in a study of T cells after yellow fever vaccination. TCRdb reanalysed the 5' RACE reads using MiXCR and keeps one entry per CDR3 protein. The sample yields 100,000 to 150,000 distinct CDR3 sequences, more than 7.5% seen once. Specimen: CD8+ T cells sorted from PBMCs, collected on the day of the yellow fever booster vaccination. The receptors stem from a man younger than 35 who received the YFV17D yellow fever vaccine.

The V call is TRBV12-3 or TRBV12-4, the J call TRBJ1-1; no firm D call. Between the trimmed V and J ends, which lost 5 bases and 8 bases, there was a span of 12 bases. CDR3 length: 12 residues. CDR3 amino acids: CASSRNSPEAFF. CDR3 in DNA: TGTGCCAGCAGTCGAAACTCTCCGGAAGCTTTCTTT.

J is TRBJ1-1 and V is TRBV5-1; D perhaps matches TRBD1 (5 bases). The CDR3 totals 12 residues. The germline gives CDR1 SGHRS, CDR2 YFSETQ. The V end lost 0 bases, the J end lost 7 bases, and 7 bases lay between the germline ends. The CDR3 DNA is TGCGCCAGCAGCTTGGGGGACCTTGAAGCTTTCTTT. This encodes CASSLGDLEAFF.

The chain carries TRBV2 and TRBJ2-7; no clear D. The CDR3 consists of 15 residues. Deletions cut 4 bases from V and 3 bases from J, with 16 bases between. Germline V CDR1 and CDR2: SNHLY, FYNNEI. The CDR3 DNA follows: TGTGCCAGCAGTGTTCCGTGGGCAGTTCACTACGAGCAGTACGTC. It encodes CASSVPWAVHYEQYV.

This clonotype was found many times. The CDR3 nucleotides read TGTGCCAGCAGCCAAGATCTGCCGGTTGAAGATACGCAGTATTTT. Encoded protein: CASSQDLPVEDTQYF. The chain recombines TRBV4-2 with TRBJ2-3, with D uncertain. Germline CDR1 LGHNA, CDR2 YNFKEQ. CDR3 length: 15 amino acids. The V end was cut by 0 bases, the J end by 5 bases, with 12 bases between.

In this sample, this clonotype turned up a few times. J is TRBJ2-1 and V is TRBV6-6, with 7 bases fitting TRBD2. The CDR3 spans 11 residues. Per the germline V gene, CDR1 is MNHNY and CDR2 is SVGAGI (reference sequence). V dropped 5 bases and J dropped 13; count of bases not matched to a gene: 5. CDR3 DNA: TGTGCCAGCAGTAGCGGGACCGGACAGTTCTTC. It encodes CASSSGTGQFF.

CDR3 nucleotides: TGTGCCAGCAGCACCGGATTTGAACTGTTTTTT. Protein product: CASSTGFELFF. The chain has TRBV5-6 and TRBJ1-4; D remains unclear. CDR3 length: 11 amino acids. V lost 4 bases and J 12 bases, leaving 10 bases between the germline ends. Germline V gives CDR1 SGHDT, CDR2 YYEEEE.

This clonotype occurred many times. The rearrangement links TRBV3-1 to TRBJ1-2; TRBD1 matches 9 bases. The length of the CDR3 is 16 residues. Germline lookup yields CDR1 LGHDT and CDR2 YNNKEL (reference sequence). V dropped 3 bases and J dropped 4; count of bases not matched to a gene: 9. DNA for the CDR3: TGTGCCAGCAGCCAGGAATACAGGGGGCGAGGCTATGGCTACACCTTC. Protein: CASSQEYRGRGYGYTF.

This clonotype was recorded a few times. The chain joins TRBV5-1 to TRBJ1-1; D is perhaps TRBD1 (5 bases). The CDR3 length is 12 residues. Trimming took 8 bases from V and 5 from J, leaving 13 bases between them. The V gene's germline CDR1 is SGHRS and CDR2 YFSETQ. CDR3 sequence (DNA): TGCGCCAGTCAGGACGGGGGGACTGAAGCTTTCTTT. Translated: CASQDGGTEAFF.

This clonotype was counted only a few times. This chain connects TRBV7-2 to TRBJ2-3; unclear D gene. V dropped 5 bases and J dropped 0 bases, with 15 bases sitting between them. Germline assignment: CDR1 SGHTA and CDR2 FQGNSA. CDR3 length: 16 amino acids. CDR3 amino acids: CASSGNDWVSTDTQYF. The DNA of the CDR3 is TGTGCCAGCAGCGGAAATGACTGGGTCAGCACAGATACGCAGTATTTT.

This clonotype was counted between two and nine times. V is TRBV7-9 and J is TRBJ2-6; a weak D match, TRBD1 (5 bases). Germline V lookup: CDR1 SEHNR, CDR2 FQNEAQ (reference sequence). V was shortened by 6 bases and J by 0 bases, with 9 bases between the two germline ends. CDR3 length: 15 amino acids. CDR3 sequence: CASRSRVSGANVLTF. In nucleotides, the CDR3 is TGTGCCAGCAGGTCCAGGGTCTCTGGGGCCAACGTCCTGACTTTC.

This clonotype was seen a handful of times. The chain has TRBV29-1 and TRBJ2-7; no clear D. The germline gives CDR1 SQVTM, CDR2 ANQGSEA. The CDR3 is 15 residues long. Trimming took 6 bases from V and 1 from J, leaving 19 bases between them. The CDR3 region is CSVVSLGSRSYEQYF. The CDR3 DNA sequence: TGCAGCGTCGTCTCATTGGGCTCCAGGTCCTACGAGCAGTACTTC.

Only a few counts were recorded for this clonotype. Here the CDR3 reads CASSLSGGLSNQPQHF. CDR3 DNA: TGTGCCAGCAGTTTATCAGGGGGCCTTAGCAATCAGCCCCAGCATTTT. V is TRBV27 and J is TRBJ1-5; the match to TRBD1 covers 7 bases. CDR3 size: 16 residues. Germline CDR1 and CDR2: MNHEY and SMNVEV (reference sequence). Germline trimming cut 0 bases from V and 0 bases from J; bases unmatched to any gene: 2.

This clonotype turned up a few times. The rearrangement joins TRBV4-2 to TRBJ1-2; D unclear. V lost 0 bases, J lost 8 bases, and 16 bases lay in between. Per germline, CDR1 LGHNA and CDR2 YNFKEQ. CDR3 length: 15 amino acids. CDR3 residues: CASSQDQGIFEGYTF. As DNA, the CDR3 is TGTGCCAGCAGCCAAGATCAAGGTATATTCGAGGGCTACACCTTC.

The V and J genes are TRBV27 and TRBJ1-2; D remains ambiguous. CDR3 length: 13 residues. With 6 bases removed from V and 5 bases from J, the gap between germline ends came to 13 bases. The germline CDR1 and CDR2 sequences are MNHEY and SMNVEV (reference sequence). In nucleotides, the CDR3 is TGTGCCAGCAGCTGGTCGCGGGTGTATGGCTACACCTTC. This codes for CASSWSRVYGYTF.

The chain carries TRBV3-1 and TRBJ2-1; D perhaps matches TRBD2 (5 bases). Germline values: CDR1 LGHDT, CDR2 YNNKEL (reference sequence). The V gene lost 11 bases and the J gene lost 6 bases, with 20 bases spanning the gap. This CDR3 has 14 amino acids. The chain's CDR3 is CASTKLDETNEQFF. The CDR3 region has the DNA TGTGCCTCAACGAAACTAGACGAAACCAATGAGCAGTTCTTC.

This clonotype occurred many times. The rearrangement links TRBV7-9 to TRBJ1-5; TRBD1 agrees at 10 bases. From germline, CDR1 is SEHNR and CDR2 FQNEAQ (reference sequence). The V segment lost 4 bases and the J segment 0 bases; nucleotides outside the gene matches: 12. This CDR3 is 19 amino acids long. The CDR3 DNA follows: TGTGCCAGCAGCTATAGCTCCGGGACAGGGGTTTATAGCAATCAGCCCCAGCATTTT. Protein sequence: CASSYSSGTGVYSNQPQHF.

This clonotype was recorded at least ten times. This sequence joins TRBV16 and TRBJ2-7, with D possibly TRBD2 on 5 matching bases. The CDR3 contains 15 residues. V was trimmed by 0 bases and J by 0 bases, leaving 9 bases between them. Looked up from germline, CDR1 is KGHSY and CDR2 is FQNENV. The CDR3 DNA follows: TGTGCCAGCAGCCAATCCAAAGGGAGCTCCTACGAGCAGTACTTC. Protein sequence: CASSQSKGSSYEQYF.

Only a few counts were recorded for this clonotype. V and J are TRBV6-6 and TRBJ1-1, with TRBD1 matching over 7 bases. Germline CDR1 reads MNHNY; CDR2 reads SVGAGI (reference sequence). The CDR3 length is 14 residues. J lost 1 base, V lost 2 bases, and 1 base had no gene match. CDR3 in DNA: TGTGCCAGCAGTTACACAGGGGCGAACACTGAAGCTTTCTTT. Amino acids: CASSYTGANTEAFF.

In this sample, this clonotype turned up a few times. The chain links TRBV5-1 to TRBJ2-1, with 9 bases identical to TRBD1. The CDR3 runs 15 residues. Looked up from germline, CDR1 is SGHRS and CDR2 is YFSETQ. Trimming took 0 bases from V and 9 from J; bases not matched to a gene: 7. As DNA, the CDR3 is TGCGCCAGCAGCTTGGGTGGGACAGGGACGGTTGAGCAGTTCTTC. This gives the protein CASSLGGTGTVEQFF.

This clonotype was found a few times. The genes are TRBV28 and TRBJ2-7, with a tentative D call TRBD1 (6 bases). Germline values: CDR1 MDHEN, CDR2 SYDVKM. There are 17 residues in the CDR3. Trimming left V 5 bases short and J 2 bases short, with 22 bases between. CDR3: CASSPADSHYIPYEQYV. The CDR3 DNA is TGTGCCAGCAGTCCGGCGGACAGCCACTATATCCCCTACGAGCAGTACGTC.

This clonotype occurred many times. The genes are TRBV6-5 and TRBJ2-5, with 8 bases matching TRBD2. Germline-derived CDR1 and CDR2 are MNHEY and SVGAGI. After removal of 2 bases from V and 1 base from J, the junction contained 3 bases not matched to a gene. The CDR3 has 15 residues. Here the CDR3 reads CASSYAGGFQETQYF. Written as DNA, the CDR3 is TGTGCCAGCAGTTACGCGGGGGGCTTCCAAGAGACCCAGTACTTC.